A single sample gave rise to the 7 T cell receptor beta chains below, sequenced in a study of blood T cell repertoires in COVID-19. The assay was immunoSEQ multiplex PCR, and TCRdb's table has in-frame clones only and misses some. The sample holds a few hundred thousand clones, 70% to 85% seen once. Source material: peripheral blood. The receptors were gathered from a woman older than 75 with acute or convalescent COVID-19.

The rearrangement uses TRBV5-4 and TRBJ2-1; the match to TRBD2 covers 14 bases. In germline, CDR1 is SGHNT, CDR2 YYREEE (reference sequence). The CDR3 spans 16 residues. Germline trimming cut 4 bases from V and 9 bases from J; bases unmatched to any gene: 9. CDR3: CASSTRLAGGRGEQFF. The CDR3 DNA reads TGTGCCAGCAGCACGAGACTAGCGGGAGGGCGGGGTGAGCAGTTCTTC.

V is TRBV5-1 and J is TRBJ1-1; a weak D match, TRBD1 (6 bases). The CDR3 contains 14 residues. Germline values: CDR1 SGHRS, CDR2 YFSETQ. The germline V and J ends were trimmed by 3 bases and 6 bases, with 15 bases remaining between them. The CDR3: CASSSVGGTPEAFF. As DNA, the CDR3 is TGCGCCAGCAGCTCGGTTGGGGGCACTCCTGAAGCTTTCTTT.

The chain carries TRBV3-1 (or the pseudogene TRBV3-2) and TRBJ1-2; no reliable D call. V was shortened by 1 base and J by 7 bases, with 10 bases between the two germline ends. In germline, CDR1 is LGHDT, CDR2 YNNKEL (reference sequence). The CDR3 loop spans 13 amino acids. CDR3 amino acids: CASSQVGSAGYTF. CDR3 nucleotides: TGTGCCAGCAGCCAAGTCGGGTCCGCTGGCTACACCTTC.

This chain joins TRBV18 and TRBJ1-1; 7 nucleotides align to TRBD1. The CDR3 extends over 15 amino acids. The J segment lost 1 base and the V segment lost 8 bases, leaving 10 bases of the junction unmatched. Germline loops: CDR1 KGHSH, CDR2 LQKENI. CDR3 sequence (DNA): TGTGCCAGCCAAACCCGACAGGGACGGAACACTGAAGCTTTCTTT. It translates to CASQTRQGRNTEAFF.

The V gene is TRBV18, the J gene TRBJ1-2; 9 positions agree with TRBD1. V shed 1 base and J 8 bases; nucleotides not matched to a gene: 14. Germline V gene data show CDR1 as KGHSH and CDR2 as LQKENI. The CDR3 spans 17 residues. The CDR3 sequence: CASSPQTGGYNYEGYTF. In DNA, the CDR3 is TGTGCCAGCTCACCACAGACAGGGGGATATAACTATGAGGGCTACACCTTC.

The chain links TRBV2 to TRBJ2-3; no clear D. The CDR3 runs to 13 residues. Germline loops: CDR1 SNHLY, CDR2 FYNNEI. V was pared by 6 bases and J by 2 bases, with 9 bases between. The CDR3 region has the DNA TGTGCCAGCAGCCCCATTCCCACAGATACGCAGTATTTT. It encodes CASSPIPTDTQYF. The variable domain in full, with the rest retrieved from reference TRBV2 and TRBJ2-3, is EPEVTQTPSHQVTQMGQEVILRCVPISNHLYFYWYRQILGQKVEFLVSFYNNEISEKSEIFDDQFSVERPDGSNFTLKIRSTKLEDSAMYFCASSPIPTDTQYFGPGTRLTVL.

V and J are TRBV2 and TRBJ2-1; 9 nucleotides align to TRBD2. The germline V gene has CDR1 SNHLY and CDR2 FYNNEI. The CDR3 extends over 14 amino acids. V was clipped by 10 bases and J by 9 bases; unmatched bases: 13. The CDR3, as DNA: TGTGCCACCACTTCGGCGGGAGGGCGGGGTGAGCAGTTCTTC. As protein: CATTSAGGRGEQFF.